One and the same sample provided the 26 T cell receptor beta chains below, sequenced in a study of breast tumors, draining lymph nodes, adjacent tissues (dated by TCRdb to 2015 to 2016). The protocol used for the library was multiplex PCR. TCRdb records Illumina HiSeq 2000 as the sequencer. TCRdb reworked the public reads: Q25 trimming with fastp, MiXCR clone assembly, productive beta chains retained. Entries are consolidated by CDR3 protein sequence, retaining the most common genes and DNA. This sample lists about 300,000 distinct CDR3 sequences; more than 30% were detected once. The ten largest clones add up to over 0.95% of the sample. The axillary draining lymph nodes of breast cancer patients were the source of the lymph node samples. Sequenced input: axillary lymph node tissue. These receptors came from a female donor with breast cancer. Some clones in this sample may be carry-over from other donors' samples.

At least ten counts were recorded for this clonotype. The chain employs TRBV15 and TRBJ1-5; D gene ambiguous. Trimming removed 1 base at V and 1 base at J, with 8 bases between. CDR1 is LNHNV and CDR2 is YYDKDF in the germline V gene (reference sequence). The CDR3 is made up of 15 amino acids. The CDR3 here is CATSRAGLSNQPQHF. The CDR3, as DNA: TGTGCCACCAGCAGAGCTGGGCTGAGCAATCAGCCCCAGCATTTT.

In its sample, this clonotype was seen many times. This chain links TRBV7-9 with TRBJ1-2, with D possibly being TRBD1 (5 bases). This CDR3 comprises 14 residues. Germline V gene sequence: CDR1 SEHNR, CDR2 FQNEAQ (reference sequence). V was cut by 5 bases and J by 4 bases, with 14 bases left in between. Written as DNA, the CDR3 is TGTGCCAGCAGCCCCCCAGGAGGGGTCTATGGCTACACCTTC. This sequence encodes CASSPPGGVYGYTF.

This clonotype was recorded at least ten times. V usage is TRBV11-3 and J usage is TRBJ1-2, with a possible D match to TRBD1 (6 bases). V lost 5 bases and J 8 bases, leaving 18 bases between the germline ends. The germline V gene has CDR1 SGHNT and CDR2 YENEEA. The CDR3 has 14 amino acids. CDR3 nucleotides: TGTGCCAGCAGCCAAAACCGGGGGGCGGAAGGCTACACCTTC. This codes for CASSQNRGAEGYTF.

Note on this clonotype: A much larger clone differs by one base, so this may be a read error. The missing conserved phenylalanine or tryptophan at the end of this CDR3 makes a read error likely. The chain employs TRBV4-1 and TRBJ1-1; perhaps TRBD1 as D (5 bases). CDR1 is MGHRA, CDR2 YSYEKL, per germline. The germline V and J ends were trimmed by 3 bases and 4 bases, with 12 bases remaining between them. This CDR3 comprises 14 residues. CDR3 region: CASSHSTGTTEAFL. Written as DNA, the CDR3 is TGCGCCAGCAGCCACTCTACCGGGACCACTGAAGCTTTCTTG.

This clonotype was counted a few times. A much larger clonotype is one base distant, so this may be a read error. The V call is TRBV9, the J call TRBJ2-5; 10 bases are a match to TRBD2. Trimming removed 3 bases from V and 4 bases from J; junction bases left unmatched: 15. The CDR3 extends over 18 amino acids. Germline CDR1 and CDR2: SGDLS and YYNGEE. DNA of the CDR3: TGTGCCAGCAGCGGAAGAGGCCTAGCGGGAGCGTATGCAGAGACCCAGTACTTC. Translation gives CASSGRGLAGAYAETQYF.

This clonotype was recorded at least ten times. The J gene is TRBJ1-2, the V gene TRBV7-8, with D unclear. The length of the CDR3 is 14 residues. Trimming took 3 bases from V and 0 from J, leaving 8 bases between them. Germline V lookup: CDR1 SGHVS, CDR2 FQNEAQ. CDR3 coding DNA: TGTGCCAGCAGCTTGTCGGACGCTAACTATGGCTACACCTTC. It codes for CASSLSDANYGYTF.

CDR3 in DNA: TGTGCCAGCAGACCCGCCCTTGACAGGGCGGGACTAGCTAAGAGGTACGAGCAGTACTTC. Translated, it gives CASRPALDRAGLAKRYEQYF. V gene TRBV12-3 or TRBV12-4 combines with J gene TRBJ2-7; TRBD2 aligns across 9 bases. The CDR3 has 20 amino acids. Unmatched junction bases numbered 25, after V lost 6 bases and J lost 4 bases.

This clonotype was observed a few times. The junction shows a germline mismatch at one end, possibly a read error. The chain is built from TRBV24-1 and TRBJ2-6; 9 bases match TRBD1. The CDR3 extends over 12 amino acids. The germline CDR1 and CDR2 sequences are KGHDR and SFDVKD. The CDR3 bases are TGTGCCACCAGTGACGGGGGGACAGGGCATTCTTTC. This sequence encodes CATSDGGTGHSF.

The table lists this clonotype with a few counts. A read error may be the cause here, since a much bigger clone is one base away. This sequence joins TRBV20-1 and TRBJ2-5, with a possible D match to TRBD2 (6 bases). The V end was cut by 3 bases, the J end by 7 bases, with 18 bases between. CDR3 size: 14 residues. CDR1 and CDR2 from the germline V gene are DFQATT and SNEGSKA (reference sequence). In DNA form, the CDR3 reads TGCAGTGCTAGGGCGGGACTTCAGGGAGCGACCCAGTACTTC. It translates to CSARAGLQGATQYF.

The chain is built from TRBV28 and TRBJ1-2; tentatively, D is TRBD1 (6 bases). V dropped 3 bases and J dropped 7 bases, with 9 bases sitting between them. CDR1 and CDR2 from the germline V gene are MDHEN and SYDVKM. This CDR3 comprises 12 residues. CDR3 DNA: TGTGCCAGCAGTTTGGGGGGCATTGGCTACACCTTC. It is translated as CASSLGGIGYTF.

This clonotype was observed a few times. The rearrangement uses TRBV6-5 and TRBJ2-7, with no clear D. The CDR3 totals 13 residues. V was shortened by 6 bases and J by 7 bases, with 16 bases between the two germline ends. Germline lookup yields CDR1 MNHEY and CDR2 SVGAGI. The CDR3 DNA is TGTGCCAGCAGCCCGACCCAATATGCTGAGCAGTACTTC. This translates into CASSPTQYAEQYF.

This clonotype has ten or more counts. V usage is TRBV9 and J usage is TRBJ2-3; weak D call: TRBD2 (6 bases). The germline CDR1 and CDR2 sequences are SGDLS and YYNGEE. The CDR3 runs to 15 residues. Between the trimmed V and J ends, which lost 3 bases and 0 bases, there was a span of 11 bases. CDR3 sequence (DNA): TGTGCCAGCAGCGAATTCAGCGGGAGCACAGATACGCAGTATTTT. Its translation: CASSEFSGSTDTQYF.

To note about this clonotype: A read error is possible here, since a much larger clone lies one base away. The chain joins TRBV20-1 to TRBJ2-2, with 11 positions matching TRBD1. Germline V gives CDR1 DFQATT, CDR2 SNEGSKA (reference sequence). This CDR3 has 14 amino acids. CDR3 in DNA: TGCAGTGCGCCAGGACAGGGGGCCACCGGGGAGCTGCTTTTT. Protein product: CSAPGQGATGELLF.

Concerning this clonotype itself: Given a much more abundant clone one base away, this may be a read error. The chain employs TRBV20-1 and TRBJ2-2; 8 bases line up with TRBD1. In germline, CDR1 is DFQATT, CDR2 SNEGSKA (reference sequence). This CDR3 is 22 amino acids long. The CDR3 protein is CGARVPKGLDREPLLNTGELFF. The CDR3 bases are TGCGGTGCTAGAGTCCCCAAAGGGTTGGACAGGGAACCTTTACTGAACACCGGGGAGCTGTTTTTT.

The V and J genes are TRBV7-9 and TRBJ1-1; D gene uncertain. V was cut by 7 bases and J by 0 bases, with 6 bases left in between. The CDR3 runs 12 residues. From germline, CDR1 is SEHNR and CDR2 FQNEAQ (reference sequence). The CDR3 loop reads CASKSLNTEAFF. The DNA for the CDR3 is TGTGCCAGCAAATCGCTGAACACTGAAGCTTTCTTT.

This clonotype was seen repeatedly, ten times or more. This sequence joins TRBV19 and TRBJ1-2; 9 nucleotides align to TRBD1. The germline CDR1 and CDR2 sequences are LNHDA and SQIVND (reference sequence). The V segment lost 3 bases and the J segment 4 bases; nucleotides outside the gene matches: 6. CDR3 length equals 15 residues. CDR3 region: CASSIGVQGAYGYTF. The CDR3 DNA reads TGTGCCAGTAGTATTGGGGTACAGGGGGCCTATGGCTACACCTTC.

This clonotype was detected many times. The chain recombines TRBV7-8 with TRBJ2-1; no definite D call. The V and J ends lost 4 bases and 8 bases respectively, with 12 bases between them. The CDR3 covers 13 residues. Germline V CDR1 and CDR2: SGHVS, FQNEAQ. The CDR3 reads CASSSSQWDEQFF. For the CDR3, the DNA is TGTGCCAGCAGCTCCTCCCAATGGGATGAGCAGTTCTTC. Drawing the rest from reference TRBV7-8 and TRBJ2-1, the complete variable domain is GAGVSQSPRYKVAKRGQDVALRCDPISGHVSLFWYQQALGQGPEFLTYFQNEAQLDKSGLPSDRFFAERPEGSVSTLKIQRTQQEDSAVYLCASSSSQWDEQFFGPGTRLTVL.

Many counts were recorded for this clonotype. This chain links TRBV12-3 or TRBV12-4 with TRBJ1-4; D is undetermined. With 0 bases removed from V and 0 bases from J, the gap between germline ends came to 14 bases. This CDR3 is 18 amino acids long. CDR3: CASSLADTLFATNEKLFF. Here the CDR3 DNA reads TGTGCCAGCAGTTTAGCCGACACCCTATTTGCAACTAATGAAAAACTGTTTTTT.

This clonotype showed up many times. The chain carries TRBV20-1 and TRBJ2-5; 10 bases are shared with TRBD1. With 2 bases clipped from V and 7 bases from J, the junction kept 7 bases outside the gene matches. The CDR3 spans 14 residues. Germline V gene data show CDR1 as DFQATT and CDR2 as SNEGSKA (reference sequence). CDR3 amino acids: CSARLGQGGGTQYF. CDR3 nucleotides: TGCAGTGCTAGACTTGGACAGGGGGGAGGGACCCAGTACTTC.

This clonotype was detected only a few times. This may be a read error, as it is one base from a much larger clone. The chain carries TRBV20-1 and TRBJ1-4; D possibly corresponds to TRBD1 (5 bases). This CDR3 has 13 amino acids. In germline, CDR1 is DFQATT, CDR2 SNEGSKA (reference sequence). The CDR3 DNA reads as TGCAGTGCTAGAGAGAGGGGAAATGAAGAACTGTTTTTT. Residues: CSARERGNEELFF.

The chain employs TRBV6-2 or TRBV6-3 and TRBJ2-5, with D perhaps TRBD1 or TRBD2 (5 bases each). The CDR3 runs 17 residues. V dropped 5 bases and J dropped 4 bases, with 23 bases sitting between them. Germline V gene data show CDR1 as MNHEY and CDR2 as SVGEGT. DNA of the CDR3: TGTGCCAGCAGTCCGTTTGCCCTACTTGGGGGTGGAGAGACCCAGTACTTC. Its protein product is CASSPFALLGGGETQYF.

Details on this clonotype: A clone one base away is much larger, so this may be a read error. The chain joins TRBV12-3 or TRBV12-4 to TRBJ2-3; TRBD1 aligns across 7 bases. Trimming at V came to 7 bases and at J to 8 bases, leaving 9 bases not matched to a gene. This CDR3 comprises 13 residues. This CDR3 reads CASNTGAGGTQYF. CDR3 DNA: TGTGCCAGCAACACCGGGGCAGGGGGTACGCAGTATTTT.

Concerning this clonotype itself: A read error is possible here, since a much larger clone lies one base away. The chain links TRBV20-1 to TRBJ2-3; 9 nucleotides agree with TRBD2. In germline, CDR1 is DFQATT, CDR2 SNEGSKA (reference sequence). This CDR3 is 18 amino acids long. V trimming: 2 bases; J trimming: 4 bases; junction bases outside the gene matches: 16. This chain's CDR3 is CSARPPPRLAGCADTQYF. CDR3 nucleotides: TGCAGTGCTAGACCTCCCCCCCGGCTAGCGGGGTGCGCAGATACGCAGTATTTT.

This clonotype was detected once. This chain connects TRBV15 to TRBJ1-2, with 7 bases matching TRBD1. Trimming cost V 2 bases and J 10 bases; bases outside gene matches: 4. The CDR3 has 12 amino acids. Germline CDR1 and CDR2: LNHNV and YYDKDF (reference sequence). The CDR3 region is CATSRTGEDYTF. CDR3 DNA sequence: TGTGCCACCAGCAGAACAGGGGAGGACTACACCTTC.

This clonotype was detected only a few times. This chain connects TRBV25-1 to TRBJ2-4; 7 bases are a match to TRBD1. The CDR3 has 18 amino acids. J lost 0 bases, V lost 5 bases, and 13 bases had no gene match. CDR1 is MGHDK, CDR2 SYGVNS, per germline. CDR3 sequence reads: CASSNRDSEFLAKNIQYF. The DNA for the CDR3 is TGTGCCAGCAGTAACCGGGACAGCGAATTTTTAGCCAAAAACATTCAGTACTTC.

In its sample, this clonotype was seen many times. The V call is TRBV15, the J call TRBJ2-1; D is ambiguous. The ends were cut back, 0 bases at V and 1 base at J, with 4 bases in the middle. The germline V gene has CDR1 LNHNV and CDR2 YYDKDF (reference sequence). The CDR3 consists of 14 residues. The DNA of the CDR3 is TGTGCCACCAGCAGAGATCGGTCCTACAATGAGCAGTTCTTC. It translates to CATSRDRSYNEQFF.